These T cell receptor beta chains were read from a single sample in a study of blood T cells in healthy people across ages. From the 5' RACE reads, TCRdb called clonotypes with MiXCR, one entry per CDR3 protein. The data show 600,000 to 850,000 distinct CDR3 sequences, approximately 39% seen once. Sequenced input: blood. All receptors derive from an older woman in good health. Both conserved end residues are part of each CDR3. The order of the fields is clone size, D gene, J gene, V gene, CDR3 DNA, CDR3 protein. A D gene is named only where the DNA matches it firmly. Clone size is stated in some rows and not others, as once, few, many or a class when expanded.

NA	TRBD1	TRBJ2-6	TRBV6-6	TGTACCAGCAGCCGGGACAGGAGCTCTGGGGCCAACGTCCTGACTTTC	CTSSRDRSSGANVLTF
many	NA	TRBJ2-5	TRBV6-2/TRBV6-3	TGTGCCAGCAGTTACTCCTTTGGGGCCAGGGATGAGACCCAGTACTTC	CASSYSFGARDETQYF
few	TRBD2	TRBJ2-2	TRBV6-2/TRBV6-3	TGTGCCAGCAGAAGACTAGCGGGAGGCACCGGGGAGCTGTTTTTT	CASRRLAGGTGELFF
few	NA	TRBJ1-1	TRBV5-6	TGTGCCAGCATCGACCGGTTCATGAACACTGAAGCTTTCTTT	CASIDRFMNTEAFF
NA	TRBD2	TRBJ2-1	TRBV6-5	TGTGCCAGCAGTTACGCGGGAGGCTACAATGAGCAGTTCTTC	CASSYAGGYNEQFF
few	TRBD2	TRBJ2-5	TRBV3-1	TGTGCCAGCAGCGTTACTAGCGCTCTTGGGGCCCAGTACTTC	CASSVTSALGAQYF
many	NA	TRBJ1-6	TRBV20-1	TGCAGTGCTAGAGATATCCAGGGGTTTAATAATTCACCCCTCCACTTT	CSARDIQGFNNSPLHF
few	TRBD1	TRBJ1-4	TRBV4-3	TGCGCCAGCAGCCAGAGATACCCGGGACAGAATGAAAAACTGTTTTTT	CASSQRYPGQNEKLFF
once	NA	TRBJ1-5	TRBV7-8	TGTGCCAGCACCATAGGCAGGGTGCAGCCCCAGCATTTT	CASTIGRVQPQHF
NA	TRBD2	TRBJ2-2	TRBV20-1	TGCAGTGCTAGGTTTGCGGGAGGCACCGGGGAGCTGTTTTTT	CSARFAGGTGELFF
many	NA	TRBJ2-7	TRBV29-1	TGCAGCGTTGCCCCCGCGGGCAGTTCCTACGAGCAGTACTTC	CSVAPAGSSYEQYF
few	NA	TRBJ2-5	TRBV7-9	TGTGCCAGCAGCTTCTATTCGACCACTCAAGAGACCCAGTACTTC	CASSFYSTTQETQYF
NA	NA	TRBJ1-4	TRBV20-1	TGCAGTGCTAGAGATAATGAAAAACTGTTTTTT	CSARDNEKLFF
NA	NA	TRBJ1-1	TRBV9	TGTGCCAGCAGCCTCCGGCCCGGGAACACTGAAGCTTTCTTT	CASSLRPGNTEAFF
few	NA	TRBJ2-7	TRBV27	TGTGCCAGCAGTTTTTGGAGTTCTGAAGCCTACGAGCAGTACTTC	CASSFWSSEAYEQYF
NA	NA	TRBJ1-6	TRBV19	TGTGCCAGTAGTATTTCCAATCATTCACCCCTCCACTTT	CASSISNHSPLHF
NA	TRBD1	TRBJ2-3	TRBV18	TGTGACAGCTCGCCACCGGACAGGGAGGATACGCAGTATTTT	CDSSPPDREDTQYF
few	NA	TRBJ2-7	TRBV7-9	TGTGCCAGCAAAAATGCAGGAAGCTACGAGCAGTACTTC	CASKNAGSYEQYF
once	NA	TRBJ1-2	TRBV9	TGTGCCAGCAGCCCAAGCCGGGAAGGCTATGGCTACACCTTC	CASSPSREGYGYTF
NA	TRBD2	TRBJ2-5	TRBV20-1	TGCAGTGCCGGGACTAGCGGGGGTTCACAAGAGACCCAGTACTTC	CSAGTSGGSQETQYF
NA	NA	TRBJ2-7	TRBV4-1	TGCGCCAGCAGCCAAAACCGGGACTCAACTTACGAGCAGTACTTC	CASSQNRDSTYEQYF
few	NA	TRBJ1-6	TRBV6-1	TGTGCCAGCAGACTTACAGGGAACTCGGCCCTCCACTTT	CASRLTGNSALHF
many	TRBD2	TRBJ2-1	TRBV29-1	TGCAGCGGTCGGACTAGTGGCAATGAGCAGTTCTTC	CSGRTSGNEQFF
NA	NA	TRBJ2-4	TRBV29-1	TGCAGCGTTGAAGGGAGGCGAGGCAAAAACATTCAGTACTTC	CSVEGRRGKNIQYF
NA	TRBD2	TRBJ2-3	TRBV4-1	TGCGCCAGCAGCCCTACCTTAGCGGGGGGGGGTTCATCAGATACGCAGTATTTT	CASSPTLAGGGSSDTQYF
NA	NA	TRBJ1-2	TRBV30	TGTGCCTGGAGTGTACATAAGTACTATGGCTACACCTTC	CAWSVHKYYGYTF
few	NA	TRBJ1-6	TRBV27	TGTGCCAGCTCCTCGGTTTTGAATTCACCCCTCCACTTT	CASSSVLNSPLHF
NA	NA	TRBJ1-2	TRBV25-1	TGTGCCGGCAGTGAAGACCCCCCCACTAACTATGGCTACACCTTC	CAGSEDPPTNYGYTF
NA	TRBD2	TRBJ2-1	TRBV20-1	TGCAGTGCTAGAGATGGGGTAGCGGGACCATTCAATGAGCAGTTCTTC	CSARDGVAGPFNEQFF
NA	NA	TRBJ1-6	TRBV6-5	TGTGCCAGCAGTTACTCACCAGGGGATGGCCTCCACTTT	CASSYSPGDGLHF
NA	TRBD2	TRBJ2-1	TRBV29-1	TGCAGCGTTGTTGGGGGAGGGGACTACAATGAGCAGTTCTTC	CSVVGGGDYNEQFF
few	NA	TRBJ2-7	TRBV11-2	TGTGCCAGCCGCTTTGACAGAGACTCCTACGAGCAGTACTTC	CASRFDRDSYEQYF